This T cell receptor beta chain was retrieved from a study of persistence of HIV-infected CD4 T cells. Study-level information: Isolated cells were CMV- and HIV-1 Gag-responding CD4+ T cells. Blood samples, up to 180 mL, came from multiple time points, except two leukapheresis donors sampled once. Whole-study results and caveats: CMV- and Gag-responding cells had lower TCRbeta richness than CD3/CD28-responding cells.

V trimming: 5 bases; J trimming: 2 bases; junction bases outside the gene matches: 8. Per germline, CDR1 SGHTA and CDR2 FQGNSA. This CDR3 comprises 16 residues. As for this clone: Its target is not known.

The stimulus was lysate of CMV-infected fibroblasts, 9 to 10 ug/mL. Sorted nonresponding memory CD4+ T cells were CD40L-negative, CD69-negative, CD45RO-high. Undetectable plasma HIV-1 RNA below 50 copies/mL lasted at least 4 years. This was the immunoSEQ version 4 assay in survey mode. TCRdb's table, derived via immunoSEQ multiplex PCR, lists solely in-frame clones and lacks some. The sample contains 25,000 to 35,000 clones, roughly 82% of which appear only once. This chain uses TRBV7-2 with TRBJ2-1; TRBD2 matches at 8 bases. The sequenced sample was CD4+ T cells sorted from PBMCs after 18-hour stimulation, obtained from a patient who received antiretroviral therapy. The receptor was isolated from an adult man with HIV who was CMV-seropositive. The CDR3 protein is CASSPGLVGPYNEQFF. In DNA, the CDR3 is TGTGCCAGCAGCCCGGGACTAGTAGGCCCCTACAATGAGCAGTTCTTC.